The 11 T cell receptor beta chains below all came from one sample that was sequenced in a study of metastatic and nonmetastatic thyroid tumors. All patients reached thyroid surgery having received no treatment beforehand. TCRdb re-called the PCR reads via MiXCR. The sample has 10,000 to 12,000 clones; under 30% are singletons. Sequenced sample: tumor tissue. The receptor source for this set is a male donor with papillary thyroid cancer or a benign thyroid nodule (not recorded which). Some clones in this sample may be carry-over from other donors' samples.

This rearrangement joins TRBV6-2 or TRBV6-3 to TRBJ1-1; D remains ambiguous. Germline values: CDR1 MNHEY, CDR2 SVGEGT. Trimming took off 7 bases at V and 4 bases at J, with 7 bases between the two ends. The CDR3 contains 11 residues. This CDR3 reads CASTGFTEAFF. CDR3 in DNA: TGTGCCAGCACGGGGTTCACTGAAGCTTTCTTT.

This clone was seen a handful of times. The gene calls are TRBV6-1 and TRBJ2-7; D is undetermined. Trimming cost V 0 bases and J 1 base, with 4 bases left between them. Germline V gene data show CDR1 as MNHNS and CDR2 as SASEGT. CDR3 length: 13 amino acids. Here the CDR3 reads CASSEAGSYEQYF. In nucleotides, the CDR3 is TGTGCCAGCAGTGAAGCCGGATCCTACGAGCAGTACTTC.

This chain links TRBV2 with TRBJ2-1; 7 bases align to TRBD2. CDR1 is SNHLY and CDR2 is FYNNEI in the germline V gene. The CDR3 totals 12 residues. V gave up 7 bases and J gave up 15 bases; unmatched junction bases: 12. The CDR3 sequence: CASNRLAGPLFF. CDR3 bases: TGTGCCAGCAACAGACTAGCTGGGCCCCTGTTCTTC.

J is TRBJ2-1 and V is TRBV7-9, with D perhaps TRBD1 (6 bases). Trimming took 1 base from V and 5 from J, leaving 9 bases between them. There are 14 residues in the CDR3. Germline V lookup: CDR1 SEHNR, CDR2 FQNEAQ (reference sequence). The CDR3 loop is CASSLGTVDNEQFF. The CDR3 DNA follows: TGTGCCAGCAGCTTAGGGACAGTAGACAATGAGCAGTTCTTC.

This clone was picked up a small number of times. The CDR3 DNA follows: TGTGCCAGCAGTTTACAGGGTCGCCAGCCCCAGCATTTT. This gives the protein CASSLQGRQPQHF. The chain employs TRBV6-5 and TRBJ1-5; D might be TRBD1 (6 bases). Between the trimmed V and J ends, which lost 4 bases and 7 bases, there was a span of 11 bases. The CDR3 extends over 13 amino acids. CDR1 and CDR2 from the germline V gene are MNHEY and SVGAGI.

Turning to this clone: An end of the junction differs from the germline gene, which may be a read error. V gene TRBV2 combines with J gene TRBJ2-1, with 7 bases matching TRBD2. CDR1 is SNHLY, CDR2 FYNNEI, per germline. The CDR3 covers 13 residues. CDR3 amino acids: CASSVGGRSEQSF. The CDR3 DNA reads as TGTGCCAGCAGTGTTGGCGGGAGAAGTGAGCAGTCCTTC.

This clone was recorded a few times. The chain combines TRBV27 with TRBJ2-7; weak D call: TRBD1 (5 bases). Germline V gene lookup returns CDR1 MNHEY and CDR2 SMNVEV (reference sequence). CDR3 length equals 11 residues. The V and J ends lost 8 bases and 7 bases respectively, with 12 bases between them. The CDR3 here is CASGASREQYF. CDR3 in DNA: TGTGCCAGCGGGGCGTCTAGAGAGCAGTACTTC.

This clone ranks as medium-sized. This chain uses TRBV19 with TRBJ2-1, with 7 bases lining up with TRBD1. This CDR3 has 14 residues. Per the germline V gene, CDR1 is LNHDA and CDR2 is SQIVND (reference sequence). V lost 5 bases, J lost 2 bases, and 3 bases stayed unmatched. CDR3 bases: TGTGCCAGTAGTCGTCAGGGGGCCTACAATGAGCAGTTCTTC. Encoded protein: CASSRQGAYNEQFF. The whole variable domain, remainder taken from reference TRBV19 and TRBJ2-1, is DGGITQSPKYLFRKEGQNVTLSCEQNLNHDAMYWYRQDPGQGLRLIYYSQIVNDFQKGDIAEGYSVSREKKESFPLTVTSAQKNPTAFYLCASSRQGAYNEQFFGPGTRLTVL.

This clone occurred a few times. One junction end does not reproduce the germline sequence, and a read error may be involved. The chain links TRBV6-1 to TRBJ1-2, with 7 bases identical to TRBD1. The CDR3 is 17 residues long. Germline V gene data show CDR1 as MNHNS and CDR2 as SASEGT. DNA for the CDR3: TGTGCCAGCAGCCACGAGGACCCAGGGGGGTCTAACCATGGCTACACCTTC. This sequence encodes CASSHEDPGGSNHGYTF.

This clone has just a few counts. This chain links TRBV6-2 or TRBV6-3 with TRBJ2-2; D is undetermined. This CDR3 comprises 13 residues. V was clipped by 6 bases and J by 6 bases, with 11 bases between them. Per germline, CDR1 MNHEY and CDR2 SVGEGT. DNA of the CDR3: TGTGCCAGCAGACCCACCAGCGCCGGGGAGCTGTTTTTT. Its translation is CASRPTSAGELFF.

Within the sample, this clone is medium-sized. CDR3 in DNA: TGTGCCAGCAGTTTATCGCGGACGAGGACTGAAGCTTTCTTT. Translation gives CASSLSRTRTEAFF. This chain links TRBV27 with TRBJ1-1; D gene ambiguous. CDR3 size: 14 residues. The germline V gene has CDR1 MNHEY and CDR2 SMNVEV (reference sequence). Between the trimmed V and J ends, which lost 0 bases and 5 bases, there was a span of 10 bases.